These 14 T cell receptor beta chains came from one sample sequenced in a study of blood T cells in healthy people across ages (dated by TCRdb to about 2015). The library was prepared using 5' RACE. TCRdb lists the instrument as Illumina HiSeq 2500. A second PCR of roughly 6 to 12 cycles was run with a J-beta primer mix and a sample-barcoded 5' primer. The public reads were run again by TCRdb, first through fastp at Q25 and then through MiXCR, and only productive beta chains were kept. Identical CDR3 proteins give one entry, which carries the most common genes and DNA. This sample is represented by some 900,000 distinct CDR3 sequences; around 46% of them were singletons. Together, the top ten hold around an eighth of the sample. Material for sequencing was blood. Receptors were obtained from a man younger than 40 in good health.

The chain links TRBV4-2 to TRBJ2-3, with 9 bases identical to TRBD2. This CDR3 comprises 17 residues. CDR1 LGHNA and CDR2 YNFKEQ come from the germline V gene. Losses at the gene ends were 0 bases for V and 6 bases for J; bases not matched to a gene: 10. CDR3 amino acids: CASSQDGGGGGHDTQYF. In nucleotides, the CDR3 is TGTGCCAGCAGCCAAGACGGTGGCGGGGGGGGCCACGATACGCAGTATTTT.

The genes are TRBV7-2 and TRBJ2-1; D is perhaps TRBD1 or TRBD2 (6 bases each). Judging by the DNA end, TRBJ2-7 fits better; the J call may be wrong. This CDR3 region has 14 residues. Per the germline V gene, CDR1 is SGHTA and CDR2 is FQGNSA. The CDR3 is CASTVGGGYNEQYF. CDR3 nucleotides: TGTGCCAGCACCGTTGGAGGGGGGTACAATGAGCAGTACTTC.

The rearrangement joins TRBV27 to TRBJ2-3; 9 bases match TRBD1. Germline V gene lookup returns CDR1 MNHEY and CDR2 SMNVEV (reference sequence). The trim removed 6 bases at V and 10 bases at J, leaving 11 bases unmatched. The CDR3 consists of 14 residues. CDR3 residues: CASRGGTGFYAQYF. DNA of the CDR3: TGTGCCAGCAGGGGCGGGACAGGGTTTTATGCGCAGTATTTT.

The rearrangement joins TRBV29-1 to TRBJ2-3, with D perhaps matching TRBD2 (6 bases). The CDR3 has 14 residues. V gave up 4 bases and J gave up 3 bases, with 14 bases separating them. Germline V gene data show CDR1 as SQVTM and CDR2 as ANQGSEA. CDR3 region: CSVGLARDTDTQYF. DNA for the CDR3: TGCAGCGTTGGGTTAGCGCGGGATACAGATACGCAGTATTTT.

This clonotype was detected only a few times. This chain's CDR3 is CASSPAQGNGYTF. CDR3 DNA: TGTGCCAGCAGCCCGGCCCAGGGCAATGGCTACACCTTC. The gene calls are TRBV7-2 and TRBJ1-2, with D possibly being TRBD1 (5 bases). Trimming took off 5 bases at V and 6 bases at J, with 13 bases between the two ends. This CDR3 comprises 13 residues. Germline lookup yields CDR1 SGHTA and CDR2 FQGNSA.

This clonotype was counted between two and nine times. The chain couples TRBV14 to TRBJ2-4; D may match TRBD1 or TRBD2 (5 bases each). Germline V gene sequence: CDR1 SGHDN, CDR2 FVKESK. This CDR3 comprises 12 residues. The ends were cut back, 6 bases at V and 3 bases at J, with 6 bases in the middle. The CDR3 DNA reads TGTGCCAGCAGTGGGGGCAAAAACATTCAGTACTTC. Translated: CASSGGKNIQYF.

The chain links TRBV7-2 to TRBJ1-2; 8 nucleotides align to TRBD1. CDR3 length equals 14 residues. V was pared by 4 bases and J by 1 base, with 2 bases of the junction left unmatched. Germline CDR1 is SGHTA and CDR2 is FQGNSA. CDR3 sequence (DNA): TGTGCCAGCAGCTCGGACAGGGTTAACTATGGCTACACCTTC. As protein: CASSSDRVNYGYTF.

This clonotype has just a few counts. This rearrangement joins TRBV20-1 to TRBJ2-7; D not resolved. The CDR3 loop spans 16 amino acids. Germline V lookup: CDR1 DFQATT, CDR2 SNEGSKA (reference sequence). Trimming stripped 0 bases from V and 2 bases from J, with 17 bases between. The CDR3 DNA follows: TGCAGTGCTAGAGATGCCCGAGGAGCTTCGACCTACGAGCAGTACTTC. It is translated as CSARDARGASTYEQYF.

This clonotype was observed a single time. This chain links TRBV3-1 with TRBJ2-4, with D uncertain. The J call may be wrong; the DNA end is better matched by TRBJ2-5. The CDR3 sequence is 14 residues long. The germline gives CDR1 LGHDT, CDR2 YNNKEL (reference sequence). In nucleotides, the CDR3 is TGTGCCAGCAGCCCTCCTCTCGGACGAGAGACCCAGTACTTC. Its protein product is CASSPPLGRETQYF.

The gene calls are TRBV28 and TRBJ2-1, with 9 bases fitting TRBD1. The CDR3 extends over 14 amino acids. Germline CDR1 and CDR2: MDHEN and SYDVKM. Germline trimming cut 5 bases from V and 8 bases from J; bases unmatched to any gene: 7. The CDR3 DNA reads TGTGCCAGCAGTGTGGGCGGACAGGGGTATGAGCAGTTCTTC. This sequence encodes CASSVGGQGYEQFF.

V usage is TRBV12-3 or TRBV12-4 and J usage is TRBJ2-2; D not certain. The CDR3 runs to 15 residues. The ends were cut back, 5 bases at V and 1 base at J, with 11 bases in the middle. The CDR3 reads CASSPPALNTGELFF. The CDR3 coding sequence is TGTGCCAGCAGTCCCCCAGCGTTGAACACCGGGGAGCTGTTTTTT.

The rearrangement uses TRBV14 and TRBJ2-1; D unresolved. This CDR3 contains 13 residues. Trimming pared 0 bases from V and 5 bases from J, leaving 5 bases between. CDR1 and CDR2 from the germline V gene are SGHDN and FVKESK. Here the CDR3 DNA reads TGTGCCAGCAGCCAAGATCCTCACAATGAGCAGTTCTTC. Its protein is CASSQDPHNEQFF.

The genes are TRBV5-4 and TRBJ1-1; D unclear. The CDR3 length is 15 residues. CDR1 is SGHNT, CDR2 YYREEE, per germline (reference sequence). Trimming stripped 5 bases from V and 3 bases from J, with 17 bases between. CDR3 protein: CASRGMNRQYTEAFF. CDR3 in DNA: TGTGCCAGCAGAGGAATGAACCGTCAATACACTGAAGCTTTCTTT.

In this sample, this clonotype turned up a few times. This sequence joins TRBV11-1 and TRBJ1-2; the match to TRBD1 covers 8 bases. With V trimmed by 4 bases and J by 5 bases, 9 bases remained unmatched. CDR1 is SGHAT, CDR2 FQDESV, per germline (reference sequence). This CDR3 is built from 15 residues. This CDR3 is CASSSSTGVAYGYTF. The CDR3 DNA reads as TGTGCCAGCAGCTCCTCGACAGGGGTCGCATATGGCTACACCTTC.